The rows below give T cell receptor beta chains drawn from one sample of a study of blood T cell repertoires in COVID-19. TCRdb's table, derived via immunoSEQ multiplex PCR, lists solely in-frame clones and lacks some. The sample records about 240,000 clones, approximately 85% being singletons. Sequences were obtained from peripheral blood. The receptors stem from a man in his fifties or sixties with COVID-19, enrolled during active disease. Both conserved end residues are part of each CDR3. A D gene is named only where the DNA matches it firmly. Part of the rows lack a size; the others show once, few, many or a class for expanded clones.

j_call clone_size d_call v_call cdr3_aa cdr3_nt
TRBJ2-7 - TRBD1 TRBV6-5 CASSTQGAGEQYF TGTGCCAGCTCCACGCAGGGGGCTGGGGAGCAGTACTTC
TRBJ1-1 - TRBD1 TRBV15 CATSREIVTGVVGTEAFF TGTGCCACCAGCAGAGAAATTGTAACAGGGGTGGTTGGCACTGAAGCTTTCTTT
TRBJ1-6 - - TRBV4-2 CASSQEGLDISPLHF TGTGCCAGCAGCCAAGAGGGCCTCGACATCTCACCCCTCCACTTT
TRBJ2-7 once - TRBV7-9 CASSFDGHYEQYF TGTGCCAGCAGCTTCGACGGACACTACGAGCAGTACTTC
TRBJ2-2 few TRBD1 TRBV9 CASSGQGFTGELFF TGTGCCAGCAGCGGACAGGGATTCACCGGGGAGCTGTTTTTT
TRBJ2-7 many TRBD1 TRBV2 CASMPGQGKYEQYF TGTGCCAGCATGCCGGGACAGGGTAAATACGAGCAGTACTTC
TRBJ1-1 once - TRBV3-1/TRBV3-2 CASSQAGNTEAFF TGTGCCAGCAGCCAAGCAGGGAACACTGAAGCTTTCTTT
TRBJ2-2 once - TRBV30 CAWSPSAGELFF TGTGCCTGGAGCCCCAGTGCCGGGGAGCTGTTTTTT
TRBJ1-2 - - TRBV19 CASSPRPGTGTTNYGYTF TGTGCCAGTAGTCCCCGACCGGGAACAGGGACGACTAACTATGGCTACACCTTC
TRBJ2-5 - - TRBV2 CASSELPGTGETQYF TGTGCCAGCAGTGAACTCCCAGGAACAGGGGAGACCCAGTACTTC
TRBJ1-2 - TRBD1 TRBV7-2 CASSLQGEAYGYTF TGTGCCAGCAGCTTACAGGGGGAGGCCTATGGCTACACCTTC
TRBJ1-1 - - TRBV19 CASSREAGAVNTEAFF TGTGCCAGTAGTAGGGAGGCGGGGGCAGTGAACACTGAAGCTTTCTTT
TRBJ1-1 - TRBD1 TRBV18 CASSPGTGNTEAFF TGTGCCAGCTCCCCAGGGACAGGGAACACTGAAGCTTTCTTT
TRBJ2-7 - TRBD1 TRBV12-3/TRBV12-4 CASTLDRGLLQYF TGTGCCAGCACTCTGGACAGGGGGCTGCTCCAGTACTTC
TRBJ2-1 - - TRBV28 CASSNTRLEQFF TGTGCCAGCAGCAACACCAGACTGGAGCAGTTCTTC
TRBJ2-5 - TRBD2 TRBV29-1 CSVSKGSSGVGETQYF TGCAGCGTCTCCAAAGGGTCTAGCGGGGTCGGGGAGACCCAGTACTTC
TRBJ1-4 - TRBD1 TRBV19 CASSIDLQGITTNEKLFF TGTGCCAGTAGTATAGATCTACAGGGGATAACAACTAATGAAAAACTGTTTTTT
TRBJ2-5 - - TRBV5-6 CASRSSSETQYF TGTGCCAGCAGATCCTCCTCGGAGACCCAGTACTTC
TRBJ1-4 - - TRBV7-9 CASSLVESRGEKLFF TGTGCCAGCAGCTTAGTGGAATCTAGGGGTGAAAAACTGTTTTTT
TRBJ1-4 - - TRBV7-2 CASSLRSGSNEKLFF TGTGCCAGCAGCCTAAGATCGGGGTCTAATGAAAAACTGTTTTTT
TRBJ2-3 - - TRBV18 CASSPLRPGDGHTDTQYF TGTGCCAGCTCACCACTGCGTCCAGGGGATGGGCACACAGATACGCAGTATTTT
TRBJ2-3 - TRBD2 TRBV19 CASSIVAGGSTDTQYF TGTGCCAGTAGTATCGTAGCGGGGGGGAGCACAGATACGCAGTATTTT
TRBJ1-4 - TRBD1 TRBV3-1/TRBV3-2 CASSQAGTGGEEKLFF TGTGCCAGCAGCCAGGCCGGGACAGGGGGCGAAGAAAAACTGTTTTTT
TRBJ1-1 - - TRBV7-6 CASSLEGHLNTEAFF TGTGCCAGCAGCTTAGAGGGACACTTGAACACTGAAGCTTTCTTT